This T cell receptor beta chain originates from a study of blood T cell repertoires in COVID-19. Original handling: Using reference gene primer amplification, nucleated cell counts were estimated. TCRdb's copy holds only in-frame clones and misses some; the assay was immunoSEQ multiplex PCR. V, J and clone size were drawn from that table, and D and trimming were deduced from the DNA. The profile covers 300,000 to 450,000 clones, with about 90% appearing a single time and approximately 0.93% taken by the ten largest. Remarks on this clone: Other DNA sequences in the sample encode the same CDR3.

The CDR3 has 15 amino acids. The junction had 6 bases not matched to a gene; V was cut back by 6 bases and J by 2 bases. Germline V lookup: CDR1 SSHAT, CDR2 FNYEAQ (reference sequence). Each exposed participant met a COVID-19 case in the 2 weeks preceding study entry. This chain joins TRBV7-7 and TRBJ2-1, with 8 bases fitting TRBD2. The sample comprised PBMCs or T cells enriched from blood (not recorded which). This receptor was taken from a woman in her 30s who had been exposed to COVID-19. For the CDR3, the DNA is TGTGCCAGCAGTCCAACTAGCGGAGCCTACAATGAGCAGTTCTTC. Translated, it gives CASSPTSGAYNEQFF.